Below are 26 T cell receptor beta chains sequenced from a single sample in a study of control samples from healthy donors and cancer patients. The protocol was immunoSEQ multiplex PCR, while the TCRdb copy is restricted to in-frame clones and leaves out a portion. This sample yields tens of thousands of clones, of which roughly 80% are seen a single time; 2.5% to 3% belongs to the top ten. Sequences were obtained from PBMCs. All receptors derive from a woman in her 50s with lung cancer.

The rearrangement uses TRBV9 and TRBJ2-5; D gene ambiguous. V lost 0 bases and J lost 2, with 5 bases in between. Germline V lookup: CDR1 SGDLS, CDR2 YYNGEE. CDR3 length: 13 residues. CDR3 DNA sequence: TGTGCCAGCAGCGTAGCACGACAAGAGACCCAGTACTTC. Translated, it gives CASSVARQETQYF.

CDR3 nucleotides: TGTGCCAGCAGCGAAGGTGGAGGGACCGACTATGGCTACACCTTC. Its translation: CASSEGGGTDYGYTF. The chain has TRBV9 and TRBJ1-2; weak D call: TRBD1 (5 bases). CDR3 length: 15 amino acids. The ends were cut back, 3 bases at V and 3 bases at J, with 15 bases in the middle. CDR1 and CDR2 from the germline V gene are SGDLS and YYNGEE. Combining the CDR3 with reference TRBV9 and TRBJ1-2 gives the whole variable domain DSGVTQTPKHLITATGQRVTLRCSPRSGDLSVYWYQQSLDQGLQFLIQYYNGEERAKGNILERFSAQQFPDLHSELNLSSLELGDSALYFCASSEGGGTDYGYTFGSGTRLTVV.

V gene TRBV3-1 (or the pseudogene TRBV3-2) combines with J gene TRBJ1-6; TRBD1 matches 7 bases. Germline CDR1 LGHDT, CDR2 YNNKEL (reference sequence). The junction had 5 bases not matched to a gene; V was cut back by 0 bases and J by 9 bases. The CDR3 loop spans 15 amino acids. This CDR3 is CASSQEGRGSSPLHF. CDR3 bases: TGTGCCAGCAGCCAAGAGGGCAGGGGGAGTTCACCCCTCCACTTT.

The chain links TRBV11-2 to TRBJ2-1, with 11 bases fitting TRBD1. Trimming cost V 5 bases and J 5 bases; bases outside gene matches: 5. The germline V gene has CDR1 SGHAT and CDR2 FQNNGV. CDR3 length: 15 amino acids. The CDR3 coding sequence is TGTGCCAGCAGCCCGGGGACAGGGGGGGACAATGAGCAGTTCTTC. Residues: CASSPGTGGDNEQFF.

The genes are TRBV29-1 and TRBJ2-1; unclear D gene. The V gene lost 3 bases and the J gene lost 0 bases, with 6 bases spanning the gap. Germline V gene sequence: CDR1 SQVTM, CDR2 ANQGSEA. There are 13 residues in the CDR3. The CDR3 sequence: CSVDASSYNEQFF. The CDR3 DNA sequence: TGCAGCGTTGACGCCAGCTCCTACAATGAGCAGTTCTTC.

As DNA, the CDR3 is TGCGCCAGCAGCCAAGTCCCGACTGTGAACACTGAAGCTTTCTTT. Residues: CASSQVPTVNTEAFF. This sequence joins TRBV4-1 and TRBJ1-1, with unresolved D. V was trimmed by 1 base and J by 0 bases, leaving 9 bases between them. This CDR3 spans 15 amino acids. The germline CDR1 and CDR2 sequences are MGHRA and YSYEKL.

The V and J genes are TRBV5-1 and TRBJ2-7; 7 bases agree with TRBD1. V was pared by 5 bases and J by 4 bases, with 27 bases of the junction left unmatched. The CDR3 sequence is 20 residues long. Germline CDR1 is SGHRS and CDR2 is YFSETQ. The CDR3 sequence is CASRLSPPGQSLPTSYEQYF. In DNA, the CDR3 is TGCGCCAGCAGGCTCAGCCCCCCGGGACAGTCCTTGCCTACTTCTTACGAGCAGTACTTC.

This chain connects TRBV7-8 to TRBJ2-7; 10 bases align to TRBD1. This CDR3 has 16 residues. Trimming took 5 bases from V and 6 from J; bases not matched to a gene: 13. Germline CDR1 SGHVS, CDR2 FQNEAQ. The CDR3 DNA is TGTGCCAGCAGCCCCAGGGCCGGGACAGGGGATATCGAGCAGTACTTC. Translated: CASSPRAGTGDIEQYF.

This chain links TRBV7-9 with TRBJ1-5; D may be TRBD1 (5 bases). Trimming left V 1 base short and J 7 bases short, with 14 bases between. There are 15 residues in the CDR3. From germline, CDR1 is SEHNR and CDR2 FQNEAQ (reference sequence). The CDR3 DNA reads TGTGCCAGCAGCTTAGTAACAGGTTCGGAGCAGCCCCAGCATTTT. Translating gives CASSLVTGSEQPQHF.

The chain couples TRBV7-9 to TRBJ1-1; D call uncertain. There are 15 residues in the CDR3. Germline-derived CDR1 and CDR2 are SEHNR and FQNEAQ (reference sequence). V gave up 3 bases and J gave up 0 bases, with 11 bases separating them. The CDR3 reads CASSFGVVLNTEAFF. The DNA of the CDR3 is TGTGCCAGCAGCTTCGGCGTTGTTTTGAACACTGAAGCTTTCTTT.

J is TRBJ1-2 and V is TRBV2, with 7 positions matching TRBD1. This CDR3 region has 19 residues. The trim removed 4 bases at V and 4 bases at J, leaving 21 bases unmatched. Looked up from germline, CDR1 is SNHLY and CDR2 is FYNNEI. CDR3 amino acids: CASSGAPASDRVGFYGYTF. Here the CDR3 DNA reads TGTGCCAGCAGTGGGGCCCCCGCGTCAGACAGGGTCGGGTTCTATGGCTACACCTTC.

CDR3 in DNA: TGTGCCAGCAGCTTCCGTGTAGGACAGAGCTCCTACGAGCAGTACTTC. Translation gives CASSFRVGQSSYEQYF. The genes are TRBV11-1 and TRBJ2-7, with TRBD1 as a possible D gene (6 bases). Trimming removed 3 bases from V and 0 bases from J, with 15 bases in between. The CDR3 spans 16 residues. Germline loops: CDR1 SGHAT, CDR2 FQDESV (reference sequence).

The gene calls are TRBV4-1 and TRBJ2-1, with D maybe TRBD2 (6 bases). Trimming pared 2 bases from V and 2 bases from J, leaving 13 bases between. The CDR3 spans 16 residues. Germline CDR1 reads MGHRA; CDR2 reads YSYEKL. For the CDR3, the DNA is TGCGCCAGCAGCCAAAGTGGGACTTCGGCCTACAATGAGCAGTTCTTC. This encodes CASSQSGTSAYNEQFF.

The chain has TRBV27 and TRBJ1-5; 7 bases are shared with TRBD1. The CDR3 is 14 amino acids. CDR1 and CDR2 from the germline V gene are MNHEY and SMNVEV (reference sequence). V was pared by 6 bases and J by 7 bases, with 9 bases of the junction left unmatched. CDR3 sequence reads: CASSFTGVGQPQHF. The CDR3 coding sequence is TGTGCCAGCAGCTTTACAGGGGTGGGACAGCCCCAGCATTTT.

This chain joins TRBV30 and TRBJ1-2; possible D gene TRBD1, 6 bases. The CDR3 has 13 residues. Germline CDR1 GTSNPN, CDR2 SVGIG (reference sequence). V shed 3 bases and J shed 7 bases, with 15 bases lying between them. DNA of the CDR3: TGTGCCTGGAGATCCTTACAGGGCACTGGCTACACCTTC. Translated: CAWRSLQGTGYTF.

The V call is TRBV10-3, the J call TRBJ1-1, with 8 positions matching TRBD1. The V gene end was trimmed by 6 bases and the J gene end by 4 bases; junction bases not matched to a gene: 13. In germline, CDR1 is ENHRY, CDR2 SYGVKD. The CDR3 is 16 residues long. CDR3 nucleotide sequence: TGTGCCATCAGCAGCTCCTACCAGGGGGCGGTCACTGAAGCTTTCTTT. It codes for CAISSSYQGAVTEAFF.

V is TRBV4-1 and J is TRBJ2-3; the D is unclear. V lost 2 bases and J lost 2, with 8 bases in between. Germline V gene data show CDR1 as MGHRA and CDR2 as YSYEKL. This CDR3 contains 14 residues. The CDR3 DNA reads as TGCGCCAGCAGCCAAAGAGGAGACACAGATACGCAGTATTTT. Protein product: CASSQRGDTDTQYF.

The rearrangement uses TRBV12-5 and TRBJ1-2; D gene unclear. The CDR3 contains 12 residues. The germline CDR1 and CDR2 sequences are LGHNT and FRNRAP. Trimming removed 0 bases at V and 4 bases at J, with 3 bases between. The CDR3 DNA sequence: TGTGCTAGTGGTTTGGTCGGCTATGGCTACACCTTC. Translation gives CASGLVGYGYTF.

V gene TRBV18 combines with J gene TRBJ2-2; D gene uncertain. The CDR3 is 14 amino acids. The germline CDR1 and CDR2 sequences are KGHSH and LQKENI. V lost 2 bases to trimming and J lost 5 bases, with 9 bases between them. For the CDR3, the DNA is TGTGCCAGCTCACCAGTCCATGGAACCGGGGAGCTGTTTTTT. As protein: CASSPVHGTGELFF.

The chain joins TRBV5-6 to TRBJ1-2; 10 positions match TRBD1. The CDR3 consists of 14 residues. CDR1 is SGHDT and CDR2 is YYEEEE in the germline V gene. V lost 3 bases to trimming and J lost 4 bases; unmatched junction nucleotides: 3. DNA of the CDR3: TGTGCCAGCAGCTCGGACAGGGGGTTCTATGGCTACACCTTC. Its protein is CASSSDRGFYGYTF. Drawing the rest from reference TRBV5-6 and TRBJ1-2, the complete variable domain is DAGVTQSPTHLIKTRGQQVTLRCSPKSGHDTVSWYQQALGQGPQFIFQYYEEEERQRGNFPDRFSGHQFPNYSSELNVNALLLGDSALYLCASSSDRGFYGYTFGSGTRLTVV.

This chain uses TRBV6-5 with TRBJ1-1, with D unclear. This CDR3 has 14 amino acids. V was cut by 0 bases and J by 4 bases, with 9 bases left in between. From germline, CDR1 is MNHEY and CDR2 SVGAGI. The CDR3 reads CASSYSQAFTEAFF. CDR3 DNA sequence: TGTGCCAGCAGTTACTCCCAGGCCTTCACTGAAGCTTTCTTT.

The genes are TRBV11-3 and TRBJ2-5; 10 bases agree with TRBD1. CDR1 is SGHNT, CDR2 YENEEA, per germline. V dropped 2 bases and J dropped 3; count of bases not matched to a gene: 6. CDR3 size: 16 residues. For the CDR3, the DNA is TGTGCCAGCAGCTTATACTGGGACAGGGGAGAAGAGACCCAGTACTTC. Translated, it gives CASSLYWDRGEETQYF.

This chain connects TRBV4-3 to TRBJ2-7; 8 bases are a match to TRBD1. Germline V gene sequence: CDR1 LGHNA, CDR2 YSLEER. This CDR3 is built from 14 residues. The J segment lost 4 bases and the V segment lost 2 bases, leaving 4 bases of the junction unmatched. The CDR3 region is CASSQWQGAYEQYF. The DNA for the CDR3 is TGCGCCAGCAGCCAATGGCAGGGGGCTTACGAGCAGTACTTC.

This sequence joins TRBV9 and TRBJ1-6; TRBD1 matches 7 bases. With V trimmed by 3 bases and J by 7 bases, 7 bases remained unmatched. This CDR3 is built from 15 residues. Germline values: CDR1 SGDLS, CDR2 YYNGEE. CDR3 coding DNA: TGTGCCAGCAGCGATACTGACAGGGCGAATTCACCCCTCCACTTT. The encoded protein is CASSDTDRANSPLHF. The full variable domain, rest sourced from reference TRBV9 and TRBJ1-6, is DSGVTQTPKHLITATGQRVTLRCSPRSGDLSVYWYQQSLDQGLQFLIQYYNGEERAKGNILERFSAQQFPDLHSELNLSSLELGDSALYFCASSDTDRANSPLHFGNGTRLTVT.

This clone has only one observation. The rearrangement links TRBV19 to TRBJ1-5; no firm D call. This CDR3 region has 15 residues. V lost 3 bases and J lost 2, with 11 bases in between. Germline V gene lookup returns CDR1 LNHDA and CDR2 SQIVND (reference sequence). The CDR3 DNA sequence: TGTGCCAGTAGTATGGGCTCGAGGGGCAATCAGCCCCAGCATTTT. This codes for CASSMGSRGNQPQHF.

CDR3 sequence reads: CASSPQETNYGYTF. In DNA form, the CDR3 reads TGTGCCAGCTCACCACAGGAAACTAACTATGGCTACACCTTC. The chain links TRBV18 to TRBJ1-2; D remains ambiguous. CDR3 length: 14 residues. The V gene's germline CDR1 is KGHSH and CDR2 LQKENI. Deletions cut 1 base from V and 0 bases from J, with 6 bases between.